These T cell receptor beta chains were read from a single sample in a study of T-cell memory formation after mild COVID-19. MiXCR was run by TCRdb on the 5' RACE reads, yielding one entry per CDR3 protein. The data contain about 160,000 distinct CDR3 sequences, less than 40% of them seen just once; the ten biggest clones take up more than 10%. The sample taken for sequencing was PBMCs or a T cell subset sorted from them (not recorded which). These TCRs come from an adult woman who had mild COVID-19 (a few samples of this study predate the infection). Cell type and time point are not known. Each CDR3 is given with its conserved first and last residue. Fields, in order: clone size, V gene, J gene, D gene, CDR3 protein, CDR3 DNA. The D gene is left open where the match is weak. Size is stated for part of the rows, as once, few or many counts, or as a class when the clone is expanded.

.	TRBV19	TRBJ2-7	TRBD2	CASSIVGPSGSLTYEQYF	TGTGCCAGTAGTATAGTCGGGCCTAGCGGGAGCCTTACCTACGAGCAGTACTTC
.	TRBV2	TRBJ2-7	.	CASIKGDIDEQYF	TGTGCCAGCATCAAGGGGGATATTGACGAGCAGTACTTC
few	TRBV4-2	TRBJ2-7	.	CASSQVVTDLENEQYF	TGTGCCAGCAGCCAAGTTGTGACGGACTTAGAAAACGAGCAGTACTTC
medium-sized	TRBV5-4	TRBJ1-1	.	CASSLEKAFDTEAFF	TGTGCCAGCAGCTTGGAAAAGGCCTTTGACACTGAAGCTTTCTTT
few	TRBV24-1	TRBJ2-5	TRBD1	CATSPGQGLETQYF	TGTGCCACCTCTCCGGGACAGGGCTTAGAGACCCAGTACTTC
.	TRBV7-2	TRBJ1-6	TRBD1	CASSQMTGGANSPLHF	TGTGCCAGCAGCCAGATGACAGGGGGTGCGAATTCACCCCTCCACTTT
.	TRBV10-3	TRBJ2-5	.	CAISEPGETQYF	TGTGCCATCAGTGAACCCGGAGAGACCCAGTACTTC
.	TRBV24-1	TRBJ2-1	.	CATSDRTGNEQFF	TGTGCCACCAGTGATCGGACGGGTAATGAGCAGTTCTTC
.	TRBV5-5	TRBJ1-2	.	CASSGPLNHGYTF	TGTGCCAGCAGTGGCCCGCTAAACCATGGCTACACCTTC
few	TRBV10-3	TRBJ2-2	.	CAISESSGVTGELFF	TGTGCCATCAGTGAGTCTTCAGGGGTCACCGGGGAGCTGTTTTTT
.	TRBV4-3	TRBJ2-3	.	CASSQVGTNPTDTQYF	TGCGCCAGCAGCCAAGTTGGGACAAACCCCACAGATACGCAGTATTTT
many	TRBV2	TRBJ2-4	.	CASRTRGEPTKNIQYF	TGTGCCAGCAGAACCAGGGGCGAACCTACCAAAAACATTCAGTACTTC
.	TRBV20-1	TRBJ1-4	TRBD1	CSARGSTGSNEKLFF	TGCAGTGCTCGAGGTTCGACAGGGAGTAATGAAAAACTGTTTTTT
.	TRBV7-6	TRBJ1-1	TRBD1	CASSLQGQVRTEAFF	TGTGCCAGCAGCCTCCAGGGACAGGTACGCACTGAAGCTTTCTTT
few	TRBV19	TRBJ2-2	TRBD2	CASSLLAGITGELFF	TGTGCCAGTAGTCTTCTAGCGGGGATCACCGGGGAGCTGTTTTTT
.	TRBV6-5	TRBJ2-1	TRBD2	CASTARGLAGGPSHEQFF	TGTGCCAGCACCGCCAGAGGACTAGCGGGAGGGCCCTCCCATGAGCAGTTCTTC
many	TRBV29-1	TRBJ1-3	.	CSVERYESSGNTIYF	TGCAGCGTTGAGCGATATGAGAGCTCTGGAAACACCATATATTTT
.	TRBV7-8	TRBJ1-3	TRBD1	CASSFLTGGGNTIYF	TGTGCCAGCAGCTTCCTGACAGGGGGGGGAAACACCATATATTTT
.	TRBV5-1	TRBJ2-7	TRBD1	CASSSSNDATGGYEQYF	TGCGCCAGCAGCTCCTCCAACGATGCGACAGGGGGGTACGAGCAGTACTTC
once	TRBV9	TRBJ2-7	.	CASTPSGTPTYEQYF	TGTGCCAGCACACCGTCCGGGACGCCTACCTACGAGCAGTACTTC
.	TRBV6-5	TRBJ2-7	TRBD2	CASKWGTSGSYEQYF	TGTGCCAGCAAGTGGGGAACTAGCGGGTCCTACGAGCAGTACTTC
few	TRBV28	TRBJ2-5	TRBD1	CASSLKGTVSGETQYF	TGTGCCAGCAGTTTGAAAGGGACAGTTTCAGGAGAGACCCAGTACTTC
.	TRBV2	TRBJ2-7	.	CASSEWGGGQYF	TGTGCCAGCAGTGAATGGGGTGGCGGGCAGTACTTC
.	TRBV5-1	TRBJ2-1	TRBD2	CASSLLLADEQFF	TGCGCCAGCAGCTTGTTACTAGCGGATGAGCAGTTCTTC
.	TRBV29-1	TRBJ1-2	TRBD1	CSGLTGEDYGYTF	TGCAGCGGATTGACAGGGGAAGACTATGGCTACACCTTC
.	TRBV4-1	TRBJ2-1	.	CASSQGALARGAYNEQFF	TGCGCCAGCAGCCAAGGAGCTCTGGCCCGCGGGGCCTACAATGAGCAGTTCTTC
.	TRBV4-2	TRBJ2-3	.	CASSQSSKDTQYF	TGTGCCAGCAGCCAAAGTAGTAAGGATACGCAGTATTTT
.	TRBV19	TRBJ1-5	TRBD1	CASSIGQGVRPQHF	TGTGCCAGTAGTATAGGACAGGGAGTAAGGCCCCAGCATTTT
.	TRBV15	TRBJ1-2	TRBD1	CATSRDRGLSYGYTF	TGTGCCACCAGCAGAGACAGGGGGCTGAGCTATGGCTACACCTTC
.	TRBV2	TRBJ2-7	.	CASSSLGCQQYF	TGTGCCAGCAGTTCACTTGGCTGCCAGCAGTACTTC
.	TRBV29-1	TRBJ2-3	.	CSVEDGTYTQYF	TGCAGCGTTGAAGACGGGACTTATACGCAGTATTTT
.	TRBV5-4	TRBJ2-5	TRBD2	CASSLGREAYQETQYF	TGTGCCAGCAGCTTAGGCCGGGAGGCGTACCAAGAGACCCAGTACTTC
.	TRBV20-1	TRBJ2-3	TRBD2	CSARLAGVLDTQYF	TGCAGTGCTCGACTAGCGGGAGTCCTTGATACGCAGTATTTT
.	TRBV30	TRBJ2-7	.	CAGSVGGYEQYF	TGTGCCGGGAGTGTGGGCGGGTACGAGCAGTACTTC
.	TRBV15	TRBJ2-3	TRBD2	CATSRTSADTQYF	TGTGCCACCAGCCGGACTAGCGCAGATACGCAGTATTTT
.	TRBV10-3	TRBJ2-7	TRBD2	CAIRSQLAGGPSEQYF	TGTGCCATCAGAAGCCAACTAGCGGGAGGCCCAAGCGAGCAGTACTTC
.	TRBV29-1	TRBJ2-7	TRBD1	CSAGTGGAYEQYF	TGCAGCGCCGGGACAGGGGGAGCCTACGAGCAGTACTTC
many	TRBV6-2/TRBV6-3	TRBJ1-1	TRBD1	CASSGTVNTEAFF	TGTGCCAGCAGTGGGACAGTCAACACTGAAGCTTTCTTT
few	TRBV7-9	TRBJ2-3	TRBD1	CASNWDRDSTDTQYF	TGTGCCAGCAACTGGGACAGAGATAGCACAGATACGCAGTATTTT
.	TRBV29-1	TRBJ2-7	TRBD2	CSVGGGYEQYF	TGCAGCGTTGGGGGGGGTTACGAGCAGTACTTC
few	TRBV10-3	TRBJ2-3	.	CAISESIASSGTDTQYF	TGTGCCATCAGTGAGTCGATCGCTAGCTCGGGCACAGATACGCAGTATTTT
few	TRBV11-2	TRBJ2-1	TRBD1	CASSSVTGDNEQFF	TGTGCCAGCAGCTCCGTGACAGGGGACAATGAGCAGTTCTTC
.	TRBV5-1	TRBJ1-6	TRBD1	CASSRSGTENSPLHF	TGCGCCAGCAGCCGCAGCGGGACAGAAAATTCACCCCTCCACTTT
few	TRBV7-3	TRBJ2-3	.	CASSYTRDGTDTQYF	TGTGCCAGCAGCTACACCCGGGACGGAACAGATACGCAGTATTTT
.	TRBV6-1	TRBJ2-7	.	CASETDLSYEQYF	TGTGCCAGCGAGACAGATCTCTCCTACGAGCAGTACTTC
.	TRBV7-9	TRBJ2-2	TRBD1	CASSGDRDRGEMNTGELFF	TGTGCCAGCAGCGGGGACAGGGATCGCGGGGAGATGAACACCGGGGAGCTGTTTTTT
once	TRBV29-1	TRBJ1-3	TRBD1	CSAGRTGGNSGNTIYF	TGCAGCGCCGGAAGGACAGGGGGAAACTCTGGAAACACCATATATTTT
few	TRBV7-6	TRBJ1-2	.	CASSLAGGTNYGYTF	TGTGCCAGCAGCTTAGCGGGCGGTACTAACTATGGCTACACCTTC
few	TRBV29-1	TRBJ2-7	TRBD1	CSVRQGERYEQYF	TGCAGCGTCAGACAGGGAGAGCGGTACGAGCAGTACTTC
few	TRBV5-1	TRBJ2-7	TRBD2	CASSIVIAGVLYEQYF	TGCGCCAGCAGTATAGTTATAGCGGGAGTACTCTACGAGCAGTACTTC
.	TRBV18	TRBJ1-1	.	CASSPWKAGNTEAFF	TGTGCCAGCTCACCATGGAAGGCAGGGAACACTGAAGCTTTCTTT
.	TRBV27	TRBJ2-6	TRBD1	CASSWTGRLSGANVLTF	TGTGCCAGCAGCTGGACAGGGAGGTTATCTGGGGCCAACGTCCTGACTTTC
few	TRBV19	TRBJ2-7	.	CASSRTGAFYEQYF	TGTGCCAGTAGTCGCACCGGGGCATTCTACGAGCAGTACTTC
.	TRBV7-9	TRBJ2-3	.	CASSLVQEGGDTQYF	TGTGCCAGCAGCTTAGTTCAGGAGGGCGGCGATACGCAGTATTTT